The present T cell receptor (beta chain) was sequenced within a study of cytomegalovirus exposure and HLA in healthy donors. As for the study in general: The 120 validation repertoires were produced on the same platform as the 500 to 800 repertoires of the first cohort. This was reported in a later analysis.

Data came from immunoSEQ multiplex PCR; TCRdb stores just in-frame clones and leaves some out. This sample yields 250,000 to 350,000 clones, of which around 90% are seen a single time; around 0.91% belongs to the top ten. This CDR3 comprises 14 residues. Germline V gives CDR1 SEHNR, CDR2 FQNEAQ (reference sequence). J lost 6 bases, V lost 5 bases, and 7 bases had no gene match. As regards this clone: Its antigen is not known.

Regarding the study as a whole: Reports showed the classifier diagnosing cytomegalovirus status with high specificity and sensitivity. Researchers counted over 150 TCR beta chains as cytomegalovirus-associated.

The donors were members of the validation cohort comprising approximately 120 subjects, separate from the approximately 710-subject first cohort. The chain is built from TRBV7-9 and TRBJ2-3; TRBD1 aligns across 8 bases. Sequencing was carried out using PBMCs. This TCR derives from a man under 40 in good health and CMV-seronegative. This CDR3 is CASSRTGKWDTQYF. In nucleotides, the CDR3 is TGTGCCAGCAGCCGGACAGGGAAGTGGGATACGCAGTATTTT.